Each of the 3 T cell receptor beta chains below was sequenced from the same sample in a study of PD-1 blockade in mismatch repair-deficient tumors. Using immunoSEQ multiplex PCR, the repertoire was profiled, and TCRdb retains in-frame clones only, with some absent. The data contain under 150,000 clones, 85% to 90% of them singletons. Specimen: peripheral blood, collected 44 weeks after starting pembrolizumab. These receptors all stem from an adult with mismatch repair-deficient cancer.

CDR3: CASTLPGTNTGELFF. The CDR3 nucleotides are TGTGCCAGCACCCTCCCCGGGACGAACACCGGGGAGCTGTTTTTT. J is TRBJ2-2 and V is TRBV28; D is perhaps TRBD2 (5 bases). The V end lost 7 bases, the J end lost 0 bases, and 12 bases lay between the germline ends. The CDR3 runs to 15 residues. Germline lookup yields CDR1 MDHEN and CDR2 SYDVKM.

This chain connects TRBV2 to TRBJ2-7; TRBD2 agrees at 8 bases. The CDR3 is 14 amino acids. Germline trimming cut 7 bases from V and 0 bases from J; bases unmatched to any gene: 5. Germline V CDR1 and CDR2: SNHLY, FYNNEI. DNA of the CDR3: TGTGCCAGCATGGAGCGGGAGAGCTCCTACGAGCAGTACTTC. Residues: CASMERESSYEQYF.

This chain joins TRBV30 and TRBJ2-3; 7 bases line up with TRBD2. J lost 2 bases, V lost 4 bases, and 6 bases had no gene match. Germline CDR1 is GTSNPN and CDR2 is SVGIG (reference sequence). The CDR3 sequence is 14 residues long. The CDR3 DNA is TGTGCCTGGAACCCCACTAGCGTCACAGATACGCAGTATTTT. It codes for CAWNPTSVTDTQYF.